The 13 T cell receptor beta chains reported below all come from one sample, sequenced in a study of molecular identifiers for immune sequencing clone quantification. In TCRdb, the PCR reads were re-called with MiXCR into one record per CDR3 protein. The sample includes tens of thousands of distinct CDR3 sequences, around a sixth of them seen just once. Sequencing was carried out using naive CD8+ T cells from blood, with Jurkat cell RNA spiked in. This sample's subset: FACS-sorted CD8+CD4-CCR7+CD45RA+ naive T cells. These receptors originate from a human donor in good health. Some libraries in this study had Jurkat cell RNA spiked in.

This clonotype was counted at least ten times. The rearrangement links TRBV3-1 to TRBJ1-1; 9 nucleotides agree with TRBD1. The CDR3 runs to 14 residues. Trimming at V came to 4 bases and at J to 5 bases, leaving 5 bases not matched to a gene. Germline V lookup: CDR1 LGHDT, CDR2 YNNKEL (reference sequence). As DNA, the CDR3 is TGTGCCAGCAGCCTTTACAGGGGGCGGACTGAAGCTTTCTTT. Its protein is CASSLYRGRTEAFF.

This clonotype was recorded at least ten times. The chain uses TRBV4-1 and TRBJ2-7; D unclear. The CDR3 covers 13 residues. CDR1 and CDR2 (germline): MGHRA, YSYEKL. The V and J ends lost 5 bases and 2 bases respectively, with 10 bases between them. CDR3 DNA: TGCGCCAGCAGCGAAACTGGGCCCTACGAGCAGTACTTC. Protein product: CASSETGPYEQYF.

This clonotype was observed many times. This chain links TRBV12-3 or TRBV12-4 with TRBJ1-2; D is uncertain. The CDR3 has 12 residues. The V gene lost 4 bases and the J gene lost 8 bases, with 11 bases spanning the gap. The CDR3 DNA reads as TGTGCCAGCAGTTATCCGGGGAAAGGCTACACCTTC. Its protein is CASSYPGKGYTF.

This clonotype showed up just once. The CDR3 end shows no conserved phenylalanine or tryptophan, and so a read error is likely. V is TRBV19 and J is TRBJ2-3; TRBD2 matches at 13 bases. V trimming: 6 bases; J trimming: 3 bases; junction bases outside the gene matches: 12. This CDR3 region has 18 residues. The germline V gene encodes CDR1 LNHDA and CDR2 SQIVND (reference sequence). CDR3 in DNA: TGTGCCAGTAGCGCCCTACTAGCGGGAGGGCCTGGGACAGATACGCAGTATTCT. This sequence encodes CASSALLAGGPGTDTQYS.

This clonotype occurred many times. This chain links TRBV6-1 with TRBJ1-1, with D unclear. The length of the CDR3 is 15 residues. Germline V lookup: CDR1 MNHNS, CDR2 SASEGT. Trimming took 2 bases from V and 0 from J, leaving 10 bases between them. CDR3 bases: TGTGCCAGCAGTGAATATGGCTCCTTGAACACTGAAGCTTTCTTT. This gives the protein CASSEYGSLNTEAFF.

This clonotype was seen at least ten times. J is TRBJ2-1 and V is TRBV6-5; D perhaps matches TRBD1 (6 bases). V lost 5 bases, J lost 4 bases, and 18 bases lay in between. Germline CDR1 and CDR2: MNHEY and SVGAGI. The CDR3 is 16 residues long. The DNA for the CDR3 is TGTGCCAGCAGTACCCTCGACAGGATCCATTACAATGAGCAGTTCTTC. Translation: CASSTLDRIHYNEQFF.

This clonotype appeared many times. The rearrangement links TRBV6-2 or TRBV6-3 to TRBJ2-7, with a weak D call TRBD2 (5 bases). Looked up from germline, CDR1 is MNHEY and CDR2 is SVGEGT. The V end lost 0 bases, the J end lost 1 base, and 10 bases lay between the germline ends. The length of the CDR3 is 15 residues. DNA of the CDR3: TGTGCCAGCAGTTACTCGGGCGGGCTTTCCTACGAGCAGTACTTC. This gives the protein CASSYSGGLSYEQYF.

This clonotype came up many times. The genes are TRBV7-2 and TRBJ2-7, with D possibly TRBD2 on 5 matching bases. With 5 bases removed from V and 0 bases from J, the gap between germline ends came to 14 bases. Germline values: CDR1 SGHTA, CDR2 FQGNSA. The CDR3 loop spans 15 amino acids. The CDR3 nucleotides are TGTGCCAGCAGCCTAGAATGGACTCACTCCTACGAGCAGTACTTC. Its protein is CASSLEWTHSYEQYF.

The V and J genes are TRBV5-4 and TRBJ1-3; D gene uncertain. Between the trimmed V and J ends, which lost 4 bases and 4 bases, there was a span of 15 bases. The length of the CDR3 is 15 residues. Looked up from germline, CDR1 is SGHNT and CDR2 is YYREEE (reference sequence). CDR3 protein: CASSRGRDAGNTIYF. Written as DNA, the CDR3 is TGTGCCAGCAGCCGTGGGCGGGATGCCGGAAACACCATATATTTT. Supplemented by reference TRBV5-4 and TRBJ1-3, the full variable domain reads ETGVTQSPTHLIKTRGQQVTLRCSSQSGHNTVSWYQQALGQGPQFIFQYYREEENGRGNFPPRFSGLQFPNYSSELNVNALELDDSALYLCASSRGRDAGNTIYFGEGSWLTVV.

This clonotype was seen ten or more times. The V and J genes are TRBV20-1 and TRBJ2-2; 7 positions match TRBD2. The V and J ends lost 0 bases and 3 bases, in that order; junction bases with no gene match: 7. The CDR3 length is 16 residues. Germline V CDR1 and CDR2: DFQATT, SNEGSKA (reference sequence). The CDR3 here is CSARDRPAGHTGELFF. The DNA of the CDR3 is TGCAGTGCTAGAGATCGGCCAGCGGGGCACACCGGGGAGCTGTTTTTT.

This clonotype was seen a few times. The chain links TRBV28 to TRBJ2-3; a weak D match, TRBD2 (6 bases). V dropped 9 bases and J dropped 2 bases, with 12 bases sitting between them. CDR1 and CDR2 from the germline V gene are MDHEN and SYDVKM. The CDR3 runs to 13 residues. The DNA of the CDR3 is TGTGCCAGTACCCTACTAGCCACAGATACGCAGTATTTT. Translated, it gives CASTLLATDTQYF.

This clonotype occurred many times. This sequence joins TRBV4-3 and TRBJ2-1, with D uncertain. Germline assignment: CDR1 LGHNA and CDR2 YSLEER. The CDR3 is made up of 16 amino acids. The germline V and J ends were trimmed by 0 bases and 0 bases, with 9 bases remaining between them. The CDR3 DNA is TGCGCCAGCAGCCAAGACCGGCAGATCTCCTACAATGAGCAGTTCTTC. Protein: CASSQDRQISYNEQFF.

Many counts were recorded for this clonotype. The chain carries TRBV12-3 or TRBV12-4 and TRBJ1-2; TRBD1 is a possible D gene (6 bases). The CDR3 covers 15 residues. V lost 3 bases and J 3 bases, leaving 14 bases between the germline ends. Here the CDR3 reads CASSFAGGSHYGYTF. DNA of the CDR3: TGTGCCAGCAGTTTCGCGGGGGGCTCTCACTATGGCTACACCTTC.